The 31 T cell receptor beta chains below come from one sample, sequenced in a study of T cells in Graves' hyperthyroidism and ophthalmopathy. Template material for amplifying TCR beta CDR3 regions consisted of RNA transcripts. Researchers ran a first-round RT-PCR on the TCR CDR3 using the HTBI primer set. TCRdb reanalysed the multiplex PCR reads using MiXCR and keeps one entry per CDR3 protein. Among approximately 700,000 distinct CDR3 sequences listed, just under 45% were seen once. Sequenced material: peripheral blood or thyroid tissue (not recorded which). The receptors shown here come from an adult man with Graves' disease, either hyperthyroidism or ophthalmopathy (not recorded which).

Note on this clonotype: A read error may be the cause here, since a much bigger clone is one base away. The CDR3 does not close with the conserved phenylalanine or tryptophan, likely indicating a read error. This chain connects TRBV2 to TRBJ1-6; the match to TRBD1 covers 7 bases. Germline V CDR1 and CDR2: SNHLY, FYNNEI. CDR3 length: 15 residues. Trimming removed 0 bases from V and 9 bases from J; junction bases left unmatched: 5. The CDR3 spells CASSEAGRGVSPLHL. The CDR3 nucleotides are TGTGCCAGCAGTGAAGCTGGCAGGGGGGTTTCACCCCTCCACCTT.

There are many counts of this clonotype. V usage is TRBV29-1 and J usage is TRBJ2-7; 9 bases agree with TRBD1. There are 12 residues in the CDR3. V shed 6 bases and J 3 bases; nucleotides not matched to a gene: 3. Germline assignment: CDR1 SQVTM and CDR2 ANQGSEA. The CDR3 region has the DNA TGCAGCGTCGGGACAGGGAACTACGAGCAGTACTTC. As protein: CSVGTGNYEQYF.

The CDR3 reads CASSTTGVGTLGAFF. Written as DNA, the CDR3 is TGTGCCAGCAGCACCACAGGGGTGGGAACACTGGGAGCTTTCTTT. The chain is built from TRBV7-9 and TRBJ1-1; TRBD1 aligns across 7 bases. V dropped 5 bases and J dropped 10; count of bases not matched to a gene: 16. Germline loops: CDR1 SEHNR, CDR2 FQNEAQ (reference sequence). There are 15 residues in the CDR3.

This clonotype has a handful of counts. The chain has TRBV24-1 and TRBJ2-2; no clear D gene. The length of the CDR3 is 19 residues. Germline V CDR1 and CDR2: KGHDR, SFDVKD. Trimming shortened V by 4 bases and J by 0 bases, and 20 bases separated the two germline ends. The CDR3: CATSDFLTSGLANTGELFF. CDR3 nucleotide sequence: TGTGCCACCAGTGACTTTCTTACCTCCGGCCTCGCGAACACCGGGGAGCTGTTTTTT.

On this clonotype itself: One end of the junction is discordant with germline, which a read error may explain. The rearrangement joins TRBV7-9 to TRBJ2-5; D perhaps matches TRBD1 (6 bases). CDR1 is SEHNR, CDR2 FQNEAQ, per germline (reference sequence). This CDR3 is built from 16 residues. The CDR3 sequence: CTSSPGTSGIGETQYF. For the CDR3, the DNA is TGTACCAGCAGCCCCGGGACATCAGGGATCGGAGAGACCCAGTACTTC.

This clonotype was recorded many times. Here the CDR3 DNA reads TGTGCCAGCAGTTTAGGCGGGGCCTTTGGTGGCTACACCTTC. It specifies CASSLGGAFGGYTF. This chain connects TRBV12-3 or TRBV12-4 to TRBJ1-2, with TRBD1 as a possible D gene (5 bases). Trimming took 1 base from V and 7 from J, leaving 13 bases between them. This CDR3 comprises 14 residues.

The count of this clonotype is one. This chain connects TRBV4-2 to TRBJ1-2, with 8 bases fitting TRBD1. J gave up 0 bases and V 1 base, and 4 bases lay outside the gene matches. Looked up from germline, CDR1 is LGHNA and CDR2 is YNFKEQ. The CDR3 contains 16 residues. This CDR3 reads CASSQGTGGTNYGYTF. In DNA form, the CDR3 reads TGTGCCAGCAGCCAAGGAACAGGGGGGACTAACTATGGCTACACCTTC.

This clonotype was seen more than once but under ten times. The rearrangement links TRBV7-9 to TRBJ1-4; 8 bases match TRBD1. Losses at the gene ends were 6 bases for V and 7 bases for J; bases not matched to a gene: 10. This CDR3 spans 15 amino acids. Germline CDR1 reads SEHNR; CDR2 reads FQNEAQ (reference sequence). The CDR3 sequence: CASRRSGGAGEKLFF. The CDR3 coding sequence is TGTGCCAGCAGACGGTCAGGGGGCGCGGGTGAAAAACTGTTTTTT.

This rearrangement joins TRBV19 to TRBJ2-7; the D call may be TRBD1 or TRBD2 (6 bases each). The germline V gene encodes CDR1 LNHDA and CDR2 SQIVND (reference sequence). V was cut by 3 bases and J by 7 bases, with 13 bases left in between. CDR3 length equals 13 residues. CDR3 DNA: TGTGCCAGTAGTATGGGGGGCTTTGATGAGCAGTACTTC. This translates into CASSMGGFDEQYF.

Details on this clonotype: The junction departs from the called germline gene at one end, perhaps through a read error. The CDR3 nucleotides read TGTGCCACCAGTGAGACCGTGGACCAGCCCCAGCATTTT. It encodes CATSETVDQPQHF. The chain uses TRBV10-3 and TRBJ1-5; no reliable D call. Germline CDR1 ENHRY, CDR2 SYGVKD. CDR3 length equals 13 residues.

V is TRBV7-8 and J is TRBJ2-7; D assignment may be TRBD1 or TRBD2 (5 bases each). Germline values: CDR1 SGHVS, CDR2 FQNEAQ. V was shortened by 4 bases and J by 0 bases, with 13 bases between the two germline ends. CDR3 length: 15 amino acids. The DNA for the CDR3 is TGTGCCAGCAGCTCGAACCGGGACCTCTCCTACGAGCAGTACTTC. This gives the protein CASSSNRDLSYEQYF.

The table lists this clonotype with many counts. The chain uses TRBV7-9 and TRBJ1-6, with 7 positions matching TRBD1. V shed 8 bases and J 7 bases; nucleotides not matched to a gene: 8. Germline CDR1 reads SEHNR; CDR2 reads FQNEAQ (reference sequence). The CDR3 totals 14 residues. CDR3 nucleotides: TGTGCCAGCCGCGAGACAGGGTCGAATTCACCCCTCCACTTT. Its translation is CASRETGSNSPLHF.

This clonotype was seen a few times. The chain is built from TRBV20-1 and TRBJ1-4, with D perhaps TRBD1 (5 bases). Trimming removed 0 bases from V and 3 bases from J, with 11 bases in between. CDR1 and CDR2 from the germline V gene are DFQATT and SNEGSKA (reference sequence). The CDR3 contains 15 residues. CDR3 sequence (DNA): TGCAGTGCTAGAGATCCCAGGGACCCTAATGAAAAACTGTTTTTT. Translation gives CSARDPRDPNEKLFF.

The genes are TRBV12-5 and TRBJ1-2; D might be TRBD1 (5 bases). Germline-derived CDR1 and CDR2 are LGHNT and FRNRAP. The CDR3 runs to 15 residues. The V and J ends lost 4 bases and 2 bases respectively, with 14 bases between them. The CDR3 region is CASGSSADTNYGYTF. CDR3 in DNA: TGTGCTAGTGGTTCCTCGGCGGACACGAACTATGGCTACACCTTC.

The chain has TRBV20-1 and TRBJ1-3; 10 bases are shared with TRBD1. The V gene's germline CDR1 is DFQATT and CDR2 SNEGSKA (reference sequence). The CDR3 consists of 16 residues. V gave up 3 bases and J gave up 4 bases; unmatched junction bases: 9. This chain's CDR3 is CSARGRTGGFGNTIYF. CDR3 nucleotides: TGCAGTGCTAGGGGACGGACAGGGGGGTTCGGAAACACCATATATTTT.

At least ten counts were recorded for this clonotype. The chain joins TRBV12-3 or TRBV12-4 to TRBJ1-2, with D unclear. V was pared by 10 bases and J by 1 base, with 13 bases between. The CDR3 is 13 residues long. CDR3 DNA: TGTGCCACCACAGACGGTTTTAACTATGGCTACACCTTC. It translates to CATTDGFNYGYTF.

Comments on this clonotype: A single base separates this from a much larger clone, so it may be a read error. The chain combines TRBV20-1 with TRBJ2-5; 9 bases align to TRBD2. The CDR3 length is 16 residues. Trimming removed 0 bases from V and 5 bases from J; junction bases left unmatched: 10. The germline gives CDR1 DFQATT, CDR2 SNEGSKA (reference sequence). In DNA, the CDR3 is TGCAGTGCTAGAGACGAGCTAGCGGGAAGGTTCGAGACCCAGTACTTC. Its protein product is CSARDELAGRFETQYF.

V is TRBV13 and J is TRBJ1-2; 8 nucleotides line up with TRBD1. The CDR3 extends over 13 amino acids. The V gene's germline CDR1 is PRHDT and CDR2 FYEKMQ (reference sequence). The V segment lost 7 bases and the J segment 6 bases; nucleotides outside the gene matches: 7. This CDR3 is CASTPTGEDGYTF. In DNA, the CDR3 is TGTGCCAGCACCCCGACAGGGGAAGATGGCTACACCTTC.

There are a few counts of this clonotype. The chain carries TRBV20-1 and TRBJ1-4, with 8 bases aligning to TRBD1. This CDR3 has 14 residues. Germline CDR1 and CDR2: DFQATT and SNEGSKA (reference sequence). After removal of 6 bases from V and 8 bases from J, the junction contained 11 bases not matched to a gene. CDR3 residues: CSAPDRVRNEKLFF. In DNA, the CDR3 is TGCAGTGCGCCGGACAGGGTTAGAAACGAAAAACTGTTTTTT.

The chain has TRBV20-1 and TRBJ2-7; 8 bases are shared with TRBD2. With V trimmed by 1 base and J by 7 bases, 9 bases remained unmatched. Per the germline V gene, CDR1 is DFQATT and CDR2 is SNEGSKA (reference sequence). CDR3 size: 14 residues. The CDR3, as DNA: TGCAGTGCTAGAGTTCCTCAAGCGGGGGAAGAGCAGTACTTC. Translated: CSARVPQAGEEQYF.

The CDR3 nucleotides read TGTGCCAGCAGACGAGGACAGGGGACAACTAATGAAAAACTGTTTTTT. It yields the protein CASRRGQGTTNEKLFF. The genes are TRBV6-2 or TRBV6-3 and TRBJ1-4; 9 bases map to TRBD1. The CDR3 loop spans 16 amino acids. Germline trimming cut 6 bases from V and 0 bases from J; bases unmatched to any gene: 5. From germline, CDR1 is MNHEY and CDR2 SVGEGT.

This clonotype was observed many times. The V and J genes are TRBV7-8 and TRBJ1-1, with TRBD1 as a possible D gene (5 bases). Trimming removed 2 bases from V and 3 bases from J, with 16 bases in between. The CDR3 spans 16 residues. Germline CDR1 SGHVS, CDR2 FQNEAQ. CDR3 loop: CASSLRSQARDTEAFF. CDR3 sequence (DNA): TGTGCCAGCAGCTTAAGGTCACAGGCCCGGGACACTGAAGCTTTCTTT.

This clonotype occurred many times. V gene TRBV7-9 combines with J gene TRBJ2-7; D is ambiguous. Trimming removed 5 bases at V and 5 bases at J, with 10 bases between. The germline CDR1 and CDR2 sequences are SEHNR and FQNEAQ (reference sequence). CDR3 length equals 12 residues. CDR3 DNA: TGTGCCAGCAGCCCTAACCACCACGAGCAGTACTTC. Protein product: CASSPNHHEQYF.

The chain has TRBV20-1 and TRBJ1-6; 7 bases fit TRBD1. The V gene end was trimmed by 3 bases and the J gene end by 7 bases; junction bases not matched to a gene: 12. Germline CDR1 and CDR2: DFQATT and SNEGSKA (reference sequence). The CDR3 is 16 residues long. CDR3 residues: CSARPEVQGNNSPLHF. CDR3 nucleotide sequence: TGCAGTGCTAGGCCCGAAGTACAGGGGAACAATTCACCCCTCCACTTT.

The table lists this clonotype with a count of one. The J gene is TRBJ2-5, the V gene TRBV19; either TRBD1 or TRBD2 may supply D (6 bases each). The length of the CDR3 is 15 residues. Germline lookup yields CDR1 LNHDA and CDR2 SQIVND (reference sequence). Trimming removed 3 bases at V and 9 bases at J, with 20 bases between. CDR3 loop: CASSISTGGHQPQYF. For the CDR3, the DNA is TGTGCCAGTAGTATTTCGACAGGAGGGCATCAGCCCCAGTACTTC.

Concerning this clonotype itself: A much larger clone lies a single base off, so this may be a read error. In DNA form, the CDR3 reads TGCAGCGTTGGTGGCAGTACCGATTTCTATGGCTACACCTTC. It specifies CSVGGSTDFYGYTF. The chain employs TRBV29-1 and TRBJ1-2; D is unclear. The germline CDR1 and CDR2 sequences are SQVTM and ANQGSEA. The CDR3 covers 14 residues. The V and J ends lost 4 bases and 4 bases respectively, with 16 bases between them.

The V call is TRBV20-1, the J call TRBJ1-5; the D gene is possibly TRBD1 (6 bases). V dropped 0 bases and J dropped 3 bases, with 21 bases sitting between them. Germline V gene data show CDR1 as DFQATT and CDR2 as SNEGSKA (reference sequence). The CDR3 is 18 amino acids. The CDR3 sequence is CSARDFRTVAGTNQPQHF. The CDR3 nucleotides read TGCAGTGCTAGAGATTTTAGGACAGTCGCTGGTACCAATCAGCCCCAGCATTTT.

This clonotype was recorded a few times. The chain has TRBV3-1 and TRBJ1-1, with D unclear. The CDR3 spans 11 residues. Between the trimmed V and J ends, which lost 3 bases and 11 bases, there was a span of 10 bases. In germline, CDR1 is LGHDT, CDR2 YNNKEL (reference sequence). CDR3 sequence reads: CASSHGSYAFF. The DNA of the CDR3 is TGTGCCAGCAGCCACGGCAGTTATGCTTTCTTT.

Only a few counts were recorded for this clonotype. At one of its ends the junction is not consistent with the germline gene, which may arise from a read error. This chain links TRBV10-3 with TRBJ1-6, with 7 bases matching TRBD1. The CDR3 covers 15 residues. Per germline, CDR1 ENHRY and CDR2 SYGVKD. CDR3 sequence reads: CASSWDSPYNSPLHF. CDR3 nucleotides: TGTGCCAGCAGTTGGGACAGTCCCTATAATTCACCCCTCCACTTT.

About this clonotype itself: One junction end does not reproduce the germline sequence, and a read error may be involved. V usage is TRBV11-1 and J usage is TRBJ1-6; no reliable D call. In germline, CDR1 is SGHAT, CDR2 FQDESV (reference sequence). The CDR3 sequence is 14 residues long. In nucleotides, the CDR3 is TGCGCCAGCAGCTTACCAGGTTTGGATTCACCCCTCCACTTT. Protein: CASSLPGLDSPLHF.

The CDR3 DNA reads as TGTGCCACCAGTGCCTCGGGACAGGGTGGCTCACCCCTCCACTTT. It is translated as CATSASGQGGSPLHF. The chain carries TRBV24-1 and TRBJ1-6, with TRBD1 matching over 9 bases. Germline V gene sequence: CDR1 KGHDR, CDR2 SFDVKD. The CDR3 loop spans 15 amino acids. After removal of 5 bases from V and 10 bases from J, the junction contained 8 bases not matched to a gene.